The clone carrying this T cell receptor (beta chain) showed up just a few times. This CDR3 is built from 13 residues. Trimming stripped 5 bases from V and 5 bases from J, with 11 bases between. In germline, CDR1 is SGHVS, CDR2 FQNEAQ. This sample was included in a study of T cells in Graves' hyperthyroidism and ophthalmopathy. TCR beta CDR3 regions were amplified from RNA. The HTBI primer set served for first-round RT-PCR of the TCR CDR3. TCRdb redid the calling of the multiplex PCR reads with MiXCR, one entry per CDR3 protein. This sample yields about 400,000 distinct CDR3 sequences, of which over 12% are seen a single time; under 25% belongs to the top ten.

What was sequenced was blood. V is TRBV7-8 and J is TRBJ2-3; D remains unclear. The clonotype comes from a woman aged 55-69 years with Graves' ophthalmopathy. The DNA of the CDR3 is TGTGCCAGCAGCCCGACTCGAAAAGATACGCAGTATTTT. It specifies CASSPTRKDTQYF.